This TCR beta chain was retrieved from a study of neurological immune-mediated disorders. Study-wide results and limits: Among expanded clones, no CDR3 amino acid sequences were shared across subjects, a pattern suggesting private repertoires in all groups.

This clonotype appeared many times. The antigen is undetermined. The length of the CDR3 is 11 residues. With 3 bases removed from V and 7 bases from J, the gap between germline ends came to 7 bases. Germline CDR1 and CDR2: PRHDT and FYEKMQ (reference sequence). TCRdb analysed the 5' RACE reads with MiXCR anew, one entry per CDR3 protein. The sample lists roughly 14,000 distinct CDR3 sequences, about 7% occurring once. The sequence came from a woman in her forties in good health. The chain has TRBV13 and TRBJ2-7; D unresolved. The sample consisted of CD8+ T cells from blood. CDR3 amino acids: CASSFGREQYF. CDR3 bases: TGTGCCAGCAGCTTCGGTCGGGAGCAGTACTTC.